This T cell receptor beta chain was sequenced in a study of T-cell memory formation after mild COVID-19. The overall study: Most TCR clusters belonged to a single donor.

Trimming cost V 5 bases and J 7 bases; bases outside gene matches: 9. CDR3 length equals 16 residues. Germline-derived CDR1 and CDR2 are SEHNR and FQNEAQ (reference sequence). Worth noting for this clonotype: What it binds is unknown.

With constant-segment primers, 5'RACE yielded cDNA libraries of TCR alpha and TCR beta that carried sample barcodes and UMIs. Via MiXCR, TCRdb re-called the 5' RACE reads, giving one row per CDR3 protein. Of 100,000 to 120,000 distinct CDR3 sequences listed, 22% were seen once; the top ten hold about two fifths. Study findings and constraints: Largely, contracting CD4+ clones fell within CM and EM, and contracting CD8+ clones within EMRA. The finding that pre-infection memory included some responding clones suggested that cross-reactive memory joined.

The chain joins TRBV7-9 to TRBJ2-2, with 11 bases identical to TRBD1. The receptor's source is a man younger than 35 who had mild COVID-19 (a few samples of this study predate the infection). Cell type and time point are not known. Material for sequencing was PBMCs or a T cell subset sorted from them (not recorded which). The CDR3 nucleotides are TGTGCCAGCAGCCGGGGACGGACAGGGGGCATCGGGGAGCTGTTTTTT. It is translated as CASSRGRTGGIGELFF.